This TCR beta chain was documented in a study of T cell repertoires in cytomegalovirus infection. Germline assignment: CDR1 SNHLY and CDR2 FYNNEI. The CDR3 spans 13 residues. Trimming removed 5 bases from V and 5 bases from J, with 9 bases in between. Study-level findings and limits: Accumulated public TCR beta family frequency recognized individuals carrying CMV together with the relevant HLA.

Note on this clonotype: Its antigen remains unknown.

TCRdb recomputed calls from the reads with MiXCR, one row per CDR3 protein. Seen here are a few hundred thousand distinct CDR3 sequences, under 20% observed once, and the top ten hold around 12%. What was sequenced was PBMCs. The V and J genes are TRBV2 and TRBJ2-2; no firm D call. The sequence was obtained from a human donor in good health (CMV status not recorded). Some clones in this sample may be carry-over from other donors' samples. The CDR3 here is CASSPQTTGELFF. CDR3 DNA: TGTGCCAGCAGTCCCCAGACAACCGGGGAGCTGTTTTTT.